Presented here are 27 T cell receptor beta chains from one specimen sequenced in a study of cytomegalovirus exposure and HLA in healthy donors. Researchers ran the PCR with 60 Vbeta and 13 Jbeta primers. Only in-frame clones appear in the TCRdb table, and some are missing; sequencing was by immunoSEQ multiplex PCR. The data show 250,000 to 350,000 clones, roughly 85% seen once. Sequenced input: PBMCs. The receptor set was obtained from a middle-aged man in good health and CMV-seropositive.

Regarding this clone: Its ends do not fully match the called genes, so a read error is possible. Other DNA variants within this sample encode the same CDR3. The V gene is TRBV27, the J gene TRBJ2-7; TRBD1 aligns across 7 bases. CDR3 length: 13 amino acids. Germline assignment: CDR1 MNHEY and CDR2 SMNVEV (reference sequence). The CDR3 nucleotides read TGCGCCAGCAGTCCCGGACAGGTTTTGCAGCAGTACTTC. Encoded protein: CASSPGQVLQQYF.

Turning to this clone: Germline and junction disagree at one end, which may indicate a read error. The gene calls are TRBV7-7 and TRBJ2-7; D is uncertain. Per germline, CDR1 SSHAT and CDR2 FNYEAQ (reference sequence). The CDR3 has 13 residues. In DNA, the CDR3 is TGTGCTAGCAGCCCCCGGGTAGGCTACGAGCAGTACTTC. It codes for CASSPRVGYEQYF.

J is TRBJ1-1 and V is TRBV27, with D tentatively TRBD1 (6 bases). Germline CDR1 is MNHEY and CDR2 is SMNVEV (reference sequence). V lost 3 bases, J lost 1 base, and 15 bases lay in between. The CDR3 has 16 amino acids. CDR3 nucleotides: TGTGCCAGCAGTTTCTACATGGGGGGGGCGAACACTGAAGCTTTCTTT. It yields the protein CASSFYMGGANTEAFF.

The chain joins TRBV7-2 to TRBJ2-2; 8 bases align to TRBD1. Germline V gives CDR1 SGHTA, CDR2 FQGNSA. V was clipped by 3 bases and J by 9 bases; unmatched bases: 3. The length of the CDR3 is 13 residues. The CDR3 region has the DNA TGTGCCAGCAGCTTCGACAGGGGAAGGGAGCTGTTTTTT. Its translation: CASSFDRGRELFF.

V usage is TRBV7-9 and J usage is TRBJ2-7; perhaps TRBD1 as D (5 bases). CDR3 length equals 15 residues. Germline V CDR1 and CDR2: SEHNR, FQNEAQ (reference sequence). Trimming pared 0 bases from V and 6 bases from J, leaving 15 bases between. As DNA, the CDR3 is TGTGCCAGCAGCTTAGCCCGGCAGGGTGGCGTCGAGCAGTACTTC. Protein: CASSLARQGGVEQYF.

There are a few counts of this clone. V usage is TRBV10-2 and J usage is TRBJ2-7; 12 bases match TRBD1. With V trimmed by 6 bases and J by 3 bases, 6 bases remained unmatched. Germline loops: CDR1 WSHSY, CDR2 SAAADI. The CDR3 contains 15 residues. Here the CDR3 reads CASRVGQGANYEQYF. CDR3 coding DNA: TGCGCCAGCAGGGTGGGACAGGGGGCCAACTACGAGCAGTACTTC.

The rearrangement uses TRBV12-5 and TRBJ2-1; 16 bases fit TRBD2. The CDR3 spans 16 residues. The V segment lost 6 bases and the J segment 9 bases; nucleotides outside the gene matches: 8. Germline loops: CDR1 LGHNT, CDR2 FRNRAP. This CDR3 reads CASGAGLAGGTSEQFF. Written as DNA, the CDR3 is TGTGCTAGTGGAGCGGGACTAGCGGGAGGGACTAGTGAGCAGTTCTTC.

The count of this clone is one. The chain joins TRBV4-1 to TRBJ2-2, with D uncertain. V was shortened by 0 bases and J by 5 bases, with 4 bases between the two germline ends. CDR3 length: 13 residues. CDR1 and CDR2 from the germline V gene are MGHRA and YSYEKL. The CDR3 region has the DNA TGCGCCAGCAGCCAAGAGCGGACCGGGGAGCTGTTTTTT. Its protein is CASSQERTGELFF.

The chain uses TRBV9 and TRBJ2-3; 7 bases match TRBD2. Germline CDR1 reads SGDLS; CDR2 reads YYNGEE. The CDR3 is 16 amino acids. With V trimmed by 1 base and J by 1 base, 6 bases remained unmatched. The CDR3 sequence is CASSVRTAGGTDTQYF. DNA of the CDR3: TGTGCCAGCAGCGTACGGACGGCGGGAGGCACAGATACGCAGTATTTT.

V usage is TRBV28 and J usage is TRBJ1-1; TRBD1 matches 12 bases. Germline trimming cut 8 bases from V and 1 base from J; bases unmatched to any gene: 5. The germline V gene has CDR1 MDHEN and CDR2 SYDVKM. The CDR3 has 15 residues. CDR3 coding DNA: TGTGCCAGCGGAGGGACAGGGGGCTCGAACACTGAAGCTTTCTTT. The encoded protein is CASGGTGGSNTEAFF. Variable domain in full (rest from reference TRBV28 and TRBJ1-1): DVKVTQSSRYLVKRTGEKVFLECVQDMDHENMFWYRQDPGLGLRLIYFSYDVKMKEKGDIPEGYSVSREKKERFSLILESASTNQTSMYLCASGGTGGSNTEAFFGQGTRLTVV.

This chain uses TRBV5-1 with TRBJ1-1; 7 positions match TRBD1. The V and J ends lost 6 bases and 3 bases, in that order; junction bases with no gene match: 8. CDR3 length: 14 residues. Germline CDR1 and CDR2: SGHRS and YFSETQ. DNA of the CDR3: TGCGCCAGCAAACCAGGGGGAGCGTACACTGAAGCTTTCTTT. Translation gives CASKPGGAYTEAFF. Complete variable domain (other parts from reference TRBV5-1 and TRBJ1-1): KAGVTQTPRYLIKTRGQQVTLSCSPISGHRSVSWYQQTPGQGLQFLFEYFSETQRNKGNFPGRFSGRQFSNSRSEMNVSTLELGDSALYLCASKPGGAYTEAFFGQGTRLTVV.

The chain links TRBV7-2 to TRBJ2-1, with 8 bases fitting TRBD2. Losses at the gene ends were 5 bases for V and 7 bases for J; bases not matched to a gene: 10. Germline CDR1 SGHTA, CDR2 FQGNSA. CDR3 length equals 15 residues. The CDR3 spells CASSRGGSRRNEQFF. The CDR3 DNA follows: TGTGCCAGCAGCCGGGGGGGGAGCCGTAGGAATGAGCAGTTCTTC.

This clone was seen a single time. The junction departs from the called germline gene at one end, perhaps through a read error. The chain joins TRBV5-1 to TRBJ2-3, with a possible D match to TRBD2 (5 bases). The CDR3 contains 15 residues. Germline-derived CDR1 and CDR2 are SGHRS and YFSETQ. This CDR3 reads CASSLGGPSTDTQYF. For the CDR3, the DNA is TGCGCCAGCAGCTTGGGCGGGCCTAGCACAGATACACAGTATTTT.

The chain joins TRBV7-3 to TRBJ1-1; D may be TRBD1 (5 bases). Germline assignment: CDR1 SGHTA and CDR2 FQGTGA. Trimming cost V 5 bases and J 1 base, with 11 bases left between them. The CDR3 covers 14 residues. The CDR3 bases are TGTGCCAGCAGCCCTACTACAGGGAACACTGAAGCTTTCTTT. This translates into CASSPTTGNTEAFF.

The chain has TRBV19 and TRBJ2-1; 11 bases map to TRBD2. This CDR3 comprises 17 residues. Germline CDR1 and CDR2: LNHDA and SQIVND (reference sequence). After removal of 9 bases from V and 4 bases from J, the junction contained 14 bases not matched to a gene. CDR3 amino acids: CASSRLTGTSGYNEQFF. The CDR3, as DNA: TGTGCCAGCTCCAGATTAACCGGGACTAGCGGTTACAATGAGCAGTTCTTC.

This chain connects TRBV4-1 to TRBJ2-7; 10 bases fit TRBD1. The length of the CDR3 is 13 residues. In germline, CDR1 is MGHRA, CDR2 YSYEKL. V lost 3 bases and J lost 6; bases outside the gene matches: 2. This CDR3 reads CASSHWTGGEQYF. The CDR3, as DNA: TGCGCCAGCAGCCACTGGACAGGGGGCGAGCAGTACTTC.

Only one count was recorded for this clone. This chain connects TRBV5-1 to TRBJ2-3; D may be TRBD2 (6 bases). The CDR3 covers 14 residues. The V gene's germline CDR1 is SGHRS and CDR2 YFSETQ. The germline V and J ends were trimmed by 4 bases and 3 bases, with 12 bases remaining between them. This chain's CDR3 is CASSESAGTDTQYF. The CDR3, as DNA: TGCGCCAGCAGCGAGTCGGCGGGAACAGATACGCAGTATTTT. Based on the CDR3 plus reference TRBV5-1 and TRBJ2-3, the full variable domain is KAGVTQTPRYLIKTRGQQVTLSCSPISGHRSVSWYQQTPGQGLQFLFEYFSETQRNKGNFPGRFSGRQFSNSRSEMNVSTLELGDSALYLCASSESAGTDTQYFGPGTRLTVL.

This rearrangement joins TRBV15 to TRBJ1-1; 9 nucleotides align to TRBD1. The CDR3 contains 14 residues. Trimming cost V 5 bases and J 5 bases; bases outside gene matches: 6. CDR1 and CDR2 from the germline V gene are LNHNV and YYDKDF (reference sequence). CDR3 loop: CATSGGTGKTEAFF. CDR3 in DNA: TGTGCCACCAGCGGAGGGACAGGGAAAACTGAAGCTTTCTTT.

The chain carries TRBV6-5 and TRBJ1-2; a weak D match, TRBD1 (6 bases). Per germline, CDR1 MNHEY and CDR2 SVGAGI. This CDR3 spans 14 amino acids. V lost 5 bases, J lost 2 bases, and 12 bases lay in between. DNA of the CDR3: TGTGCCAGCAGTCACCGGCAGGGGAACTATGGCTACACCTTC. It translates to CASSHRQGNYGYTF.

The chain employs TRBV19 and TRBJ2-7; D is perhaps TRBD2 (5 bases). Deletions cut 3 bases from V and 2 bases from J, with 11 bases between. Germline CDR1 LNHDA, CDR2 SQIVND (reference sequence). This CDR3 contains 14 residues. The CDR3 sequence: CASSISLAPYEQYF. The CDR3 nucleotides are TGTGCCAGTAGTATTTCCCTAGCCCCCTACGAGCAGTACTTC.

This clone was seen just once. The rearrangement links TRBV15 to TRBJ2-7; 8 bases map to TRBD1. V was pared by 0 bases and J by 4 bases, with 5 bases of the junction left unmatched. The CDR3 has 15 amino acids. CDR1 and CDR2 from the germline V gene are LNHNV and YYDKDF (reference sequence). CDR3 DNA sequence: TGTGCCACCAGCAGAGATAGGACAGGGAATTACGAGCAGTACTTC. Amino acids: CATSRDRTGNYEQYF. Full variable domain (outside the CDR3, taken from reference TRBV15 and TRBJ2-7): DAMVIQNPRYQVTQFGKPVTLSCSQTLNHNVMYWYQQKSSQAPKLLFHYYDKDFNNEADTPDNFQSRRPNTSFCFLDIRSPGLGDTAMYLCATSRDRTGNYEQYFGPGTRLTVT.

V gene TRBV5-4 combines with J gene TRBJ2-2, with D unclear. CDR3 size: 12 residues. Germline CDR1 SGHNT, CDR2 YYREEE (reference sequence). Trimming removed 4 bases at V and 1 base at J, with 2 bases between. The CDR3 sequence is CASSLNTGELFF. The CDR3 nucleotides read TGTGCCAGCAGCCTGAACACCGGGGAGCTGTTTTTT.

The sample holds a few counts of this clone. V and J are TRBV29-1 and TRBJ1-1, with a tentative D call TRBD1 (6 bases). CDR3 length equals 14 residues. Germline-derived CDR1 and CDR2 are SQVTM and ANQGSEA. Trimming left V 8 bases short and J 0 bases short, with 16 bases between. This chain's CDR3 is CSFRGGQMNTEAFF. The CDR3, as DNA: TGCAGCTTCAGGGGTGGGCAGATGAACACTGAAGCTTTCTTT.

This clone was observed many times. V is TRBV9 and J is TRBJ2-7; TRBD2 matches at 10 bases. The length of the CDR3 is 16 residues. J was trimmed by 5 bases and V by 3 bases; bases with no gene match: 11. CDR1 and CDR2 (germline): SGDLS, YYNGEE. CDR3 region: CASSGESGTSAHEQYF. The CDR3 coding sequence is TGTGCCAGCAGCGGAGAATCCGGGACTAGCGCACACGAGCAGTACTTC.

The chain carries TRBV7-6 and TRBJ2-5; a weak D match, TRBD1 (6 bases). The CDR3 spans 14 residues. Germline CDR1 SGHVS, CDR2 FNYEAQ. Trimming pared 1 base from V and 5 bases from J, leaving 11 bases between. This CDR3 is CASSLEARGETQYF. The CDR3 bases are TGTGCCAGCAGCTTAGAGGCCAGGGGTGAGACCCAGTACTTC.

This chain connects TRBV28 to TRBJ2-3; tentatively, D is TRBD2 (5 bases). CDR1 and CDR2 from the germline V gene are MDHEN and SYDVKM. V was cut by 2 bases and J by 2 bases, with 11 bases left in between. The CDR3 totals 15 residues. The CDR3 here is CASSLVSDYTDTQYF. DNA of the CDR3: TGTGCCAGCAGTTTAGTGTCCGACTACACAGATACGCAGTATTTT.

With regard to this clone: The sample carries other DNA sequences with the same CDR3. The CDR3 loop is CASSPGTGNTGELFF. Written as DNA, the CDR3 is TGCGCCAGCAGCCCTGGGACAGGGAACACCGGGGAGCTGTTTTTT. This chain joins TRBV5-1 and TRBJ2-2; 8 bases are shared with TRBD1. V gave up 4 bases and J gave up 1 base; unmatched junction bases: 3. Germline V gene data show CDR1 as SGHRS and CDR2 as YFSETQ. The CDR3 contains 15 residues.